The 17 T cell receptor beta chains given below trace back to one sample, sequenced in a study of T cells after posttransplantation cyclophosphamide. The data were produced by immunoSEQ multiplex PCR, yet TCRdb's version contains in-frame clones alone and is incomplete. This sample has tens of thousands of clones, each found more than once. Sequencing was performed on PBMCs. The receptors stem from a man aged 35 to 55 in good health, CMV-negative, and a related stem cell transplant donor.

This clone was found many times. The J gene is TRBJ2-1, the V gene TRBV5-1; no firm D call. The CDR3 covers 15 residues. Germline CDR1 reads SGHRS; CDR2 reads YFSETQ. Trimming removed 4 bases from V and 3 bases from J, with 14 bases in between. This chain's CDR3 is CASSNPGSRYNEQFF. Here the CDR3 DNA reads TGCGCCAGCAGCAACCCGGGTTCTCGCTACAATGAGCAGTTCTTC.

This clone was counted ten times or more. The chain carries TRBV7-8 and TRBJ2-6, with 7 bases matching TRBD1. V shed 5 bases, J shed 4 bases, and the junction held 14 bases outside the gene matches. This CDR3 is built from 18 residues. Germline CDR1 is SGHVS and CDR2 is FQNEAQ. CDR3 in amino acids: CASSTQGPIVGGANVLTF. The CDR3 DNA sequence: TGTGCCAGCAGCACACAGGGGCCTATTGTTGGCGGGGCCAACGTCCTGACTTTC.

This clone was recorded a few times. At one of its ends the junction is not consistent with the germline gene, which may arise from a read error. The chain couples TRBV25-1 to TRBJ2-5; 12 nucleotides match TRBD2. The CDR3 consists of 16 residues. The V gene's germline CDR1 is MGHDK and CDR2 SYGVNS. The DNA for the CDR3 is TGTGCCAGCAGTGAATGGGGACTAGCGGGTCAAGGGACCCAGTACTTC. Protein: CASSEWGLAGQGTQYF.

This clone was seen at least ten times. The rearrangement uses TRBV6-1 and TRBJ1-2; TRBD1 is a possible D gene (6 bases). The CDR3 runs to 14 residues. The V end was cut by 7 bases, the J end by 4 bases, with 16 bases between. Germline V gene data show CDR1 as MNHNS and CDR2 as SASEGT. The CDR3 loop is CASTRSQGLYGYTF. The CDR3 coding sequence is TGTGCCAGCACCCGAAGTCAGGGGCTCTATGGCTACACCTTC.

The CDR3 sequence: CASSEPIDSNTGELFF. In DNA form, the CDR3 reads TGTGCCAGCAGTGAACCCATAGACTCCAACACCGGGGAGCTGTTTTTT. V usage is TRBV25-1 and J usage is TRBJ2-2, with D hard to call. This CDR3 spans 16 amino acids. CDR1 MGHDK and CDR2 SYGVNS come from the germline V gene. V was pared by 2 bases and J by 2 bases, with 12 bases between.

V and J are TRBV28 and TRBJ1-1; D perhaps matches TRBD1 (5 bases). CDR3 length equals 14 residues. V lost 3 bases to trimming and J lost 0 bases, with 8 bases between them. Germline V gene data show CDR1 as MDHEN and CDR2 as SYDVKM. CDR3 sequence reads: CASSFGGLNTEAFF. The CDR3 bases are TGTGCCAGCAGTTTCGGGGGTCTGAACACTGAAGCTTTCTTT.

The sample holds many counts of this clone. The V call is TRBV18, the J call TRBJ2-2; 9 nucleotides match TRBD2. Germline loops: CDR1 KGHSH, CDR2 LQKENI. Trimming at V came to 3 bases and at J to 2 bases, leaving 4 bases not matched to a gene. This CDR3 spans 16 amino acids. CDR3 sequence (DNA): TGTGCCAGCTCACCTGGTAGCGGGAGTAACACCGGGGAGCTGTTTTTT. It translates to CASSPGSGSNTGELFF.

The V and J genes are TRBV2 and TRBJ2-3; TRBD1 matches 11 bases. Losses at the gene ends were 4 bases for V and 2 bases for J; bases not matched to a gene: 2. CDR1 SNHLY and CDR2 FYNNEI come from the germline V gene. The CDR3 sequence is 15 residues long. The CDR3 DNA is TGTGCCAGCAGTGGGACAGGGGGCAACACAGATACGCAGTATTTT. Encoded protein: CASSGTGGNTDTQYF.

The genes are TRBV11-2 and TRBJ2-7, with a weak D call TRBD2 (5 bases). V was trimmed by 1 base and J by 3 bases, leaving 10 bases between them. The length of the CDR3 is 14 residues. Germline lookup yields CDR1 SGHAT and CDR2 FQNNGV. CDR3 loop: CASSLVVGDYEQYF. CDR3 coding DNA: TGTGCCAGCAGCTTAGTTGTGGGAGACTACGAGCAGTACTTC.

This clone was detected ten times or more. The rearrangement uses TRBV7-8 and TRBJ2-1; D possibly corresponds to TRBD1 (6 bases). The CDR3 is 13 residues long. V lost 5 bases to trimming and J lost 10 bases, with 15 bases between them. Germline V gene data show CDR1 as SGHVS and CDR2 as FQNEAQ. The CDR3 DNA reads TGTGCCAGCAGCGGAGGACAGTTCCGCGAGCAGTTCTTC. It is translated as CASSGGQFREQFF.

This clone was seen at least ten times. The chain has TRBV7-6 and TRBJ2-2, with D possibly TRBD1 on 5 matching bases. The CDR3 contains 14 residues. CDR1 and CDR2 (germline): SGHVS, FNYEAQ. The ends were cut back, 4 bases at V and 2 bases at J, with 8 bases in the middle. CDR3 nucleotides: TGTGCCAGCAGCTCTGGACAAAACACCGGGGAGCTGTTTTTT. This encodes CASSSGQNTGELFF.

This clone was seen only a few times. V usage is TRBV28 and J usage is TRBJ2-3; D call uncertain. This CDR3 region has 14 residues. V lost 6 bases and J 0 bases, leaving 10 bases between the germline ends. Germline V gene lookup returns CDR1 MDHEN and CDR2 SYDVKM. The CDR3 DNA is TGTGCCAGCAGCCCCCCCACTAGCACAGATACGCAGTATTTT. Encoded protein: CASSPPTSTDTQYF.

This clone was counted many times. V and J are TRBV7-9 and TRBJ1-5, with D tentatively TRBD1 (5 bases). Germline values: CDR1 SEHNR, CDR2 FQNEAQ (reference sequence). The CDR3 runs 13 residues. Trimming took off 8 bases at V and 4 bases at J, with 12 bases between the two ends. The CDR3 spells CASDGGGNQPQHF. CDR3 nucleotide sequence: TGTGCCAGCGATGGCGGGGGAAATCAGCCCCAGCATTTT.

This clone was recorded at least ten times. The V gene is TRBV5-1, the J gene TRBJ1-3, with D unresolved. Germline V gene data show CDR1 as SGHRS and CDR2 as YFSETQ. The CDR3 has 15 amino acids. V was cut by 0 bases and J by 5 bases, with 12 bases left in between. Written as DNA, the CDR3 is TGCGCCAGCAGCTTGGGCGATGCGGGAAGAAACACCATATATTTT. This sequence encodes CASSLGDAGRNTIYF.

This clone was counted many times. This sequence joins TRBV7-8 and TRBJ2-1; D is possibly TRBD2 (6 bases). V dropped 5 bases and J dropped 3 bases, with 14 bases sitting between them. Germline assignment: CDR1 SGHVS and CDR2 FQNEAQ. The CDR3 runs 15 residues. The DNA for the CDR3 is TGTGCCAGCAGCCCGACGGGGGTAGGCTACAATGAGCAGTTCTTC. This gives the protein CASSPTGVGYNEQFF.

At least ten counts were recorded for this clone. The chain carries TRBV9 and TRBJ1-3, with a possible D match to TRBD1 (5 bases). V lost 3 bases and J 2 bases, leaving 6 bases between the germline ends. Germline V gives CDR1 SGDLS, CDR2 YYNGEE. This CDR3 contains 13 residues. The CDR3 DNA sequence: TGTGCCAGCAGCGGGACAACTGGAAACACCATATATTTT. Encoded protein: CASSGTTGNTIYF.

Ten or more counts support this clone. V is TRBV6-4 and J is TRBJ1-1, with D possibly being TRBD1 (6 bases). Germline lookup yields CDR1 MRHNA and CDR2 SNTAGT. The CDR3 contains 14 residues. With 7 bases removed from V and 1 base from J, the gap between germline ends came to 13 bases. The CDR3 loop reads CASKQGWENTEAFF. Here the CDR3 DNA reads TGTGCCAGCAAACAGGGTTGGGAGAACACTGAAGCTTTCTTT.